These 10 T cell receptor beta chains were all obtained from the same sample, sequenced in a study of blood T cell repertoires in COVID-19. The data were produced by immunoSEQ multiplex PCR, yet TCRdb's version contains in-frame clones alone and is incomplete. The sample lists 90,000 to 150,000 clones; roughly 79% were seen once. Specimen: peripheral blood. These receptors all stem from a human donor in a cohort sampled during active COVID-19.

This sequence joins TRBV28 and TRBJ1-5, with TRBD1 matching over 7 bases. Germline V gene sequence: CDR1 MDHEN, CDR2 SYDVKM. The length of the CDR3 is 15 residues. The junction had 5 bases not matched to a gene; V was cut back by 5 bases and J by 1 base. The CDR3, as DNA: TGTGCCAGCAGTCAGATGGGACAGAGCAATCAGCCCCAGCATTTT. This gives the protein CASSQMGQSNQPQHF.

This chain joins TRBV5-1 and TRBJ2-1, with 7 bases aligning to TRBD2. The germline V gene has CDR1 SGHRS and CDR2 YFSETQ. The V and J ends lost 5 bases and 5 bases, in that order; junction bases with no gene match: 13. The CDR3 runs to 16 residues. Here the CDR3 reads CASRRTGTRGDNEQFF. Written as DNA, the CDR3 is TGCGCCAGCAGACGAACCGGGACCCGGGGGGACAATGAGCAGTTCTTC.

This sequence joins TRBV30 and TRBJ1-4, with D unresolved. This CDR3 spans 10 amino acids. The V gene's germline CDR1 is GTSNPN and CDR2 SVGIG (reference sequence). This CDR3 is CVGVREKLFF. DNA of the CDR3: TGTGTGGGAGTTCGTGAAAAACTGTTTTTT.

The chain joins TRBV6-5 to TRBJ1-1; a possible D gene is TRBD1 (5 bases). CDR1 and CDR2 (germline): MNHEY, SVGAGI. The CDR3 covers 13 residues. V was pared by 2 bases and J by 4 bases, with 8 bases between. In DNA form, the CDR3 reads TGTGCCAGCAGTTACCAGGGTGGCACTGAAGCTTTCTTT. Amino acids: CASSYQGGTEAFF.

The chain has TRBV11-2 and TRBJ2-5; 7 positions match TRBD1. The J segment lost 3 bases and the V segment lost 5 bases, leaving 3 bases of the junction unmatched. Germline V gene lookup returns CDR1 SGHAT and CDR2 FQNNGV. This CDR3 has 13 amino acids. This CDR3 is CASSGDRKETQYF. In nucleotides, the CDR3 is TGTGCCAGCAGCGGGGACAGAAAAGAGACCCAGTACTTC. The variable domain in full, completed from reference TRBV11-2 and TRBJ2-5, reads EAGVAQSPRYKIIEKRQSVAFWCNPISGHATLYWYQQILGQGPKLLIQFQNNGVVDDSQLPKDRFSAERLKGVDSTLKIQPAKLEDSAVYLCASSGDRKETQYFGPGTRLLVL.

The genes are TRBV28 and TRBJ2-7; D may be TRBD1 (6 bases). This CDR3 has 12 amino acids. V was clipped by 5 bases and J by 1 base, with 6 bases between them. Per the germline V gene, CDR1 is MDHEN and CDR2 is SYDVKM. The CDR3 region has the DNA TGTGCCAGCAGTGGACAGTCCTACGAGCAGTACTTC. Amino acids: CASSGQSYEQYF.

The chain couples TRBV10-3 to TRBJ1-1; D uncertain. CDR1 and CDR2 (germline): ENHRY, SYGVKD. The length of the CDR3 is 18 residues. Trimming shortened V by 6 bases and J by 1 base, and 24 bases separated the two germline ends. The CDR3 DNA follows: TGTGCCATCAGAAAAGGAGTCGGTTACCAACCTGGGAACACTGAAGCTTTCTTT. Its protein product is CAIRKGVGYQPGNTEAFF.

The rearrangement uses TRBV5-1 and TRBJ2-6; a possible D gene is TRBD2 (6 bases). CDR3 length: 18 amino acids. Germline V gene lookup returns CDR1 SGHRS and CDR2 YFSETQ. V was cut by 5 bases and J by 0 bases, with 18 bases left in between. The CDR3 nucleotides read TGCGCCAGCAGAGAGTGGACTAAACCGGGCTCTGGGGCCAACGTCCTGACTTTC. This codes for CASREWTKPGSGANVLTF.

CDR3 bases: TGTGCCAGCGGTCCTCTCACAGTGCAAGAGACCCAGTACTTC. Translated: CASGPLTVQETQYF. This sequence joins TRBV2 and TRBJ2-5; D is undetermined. Germline V gives CDR1 SNHLY, CDR2 FYNNEI. The length of the CDR3 is 14 residues. V gave up 8 bases and J gave up 2 bases, with 15 bases separating them.

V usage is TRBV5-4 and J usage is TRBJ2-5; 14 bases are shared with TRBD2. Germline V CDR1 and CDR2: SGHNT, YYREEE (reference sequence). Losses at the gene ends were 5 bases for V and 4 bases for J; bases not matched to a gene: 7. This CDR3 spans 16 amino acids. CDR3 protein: CASRSTSGGAPETQYF. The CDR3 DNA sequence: TGTGCCAGCAGATCGACTAGCGGGGGGGCGCCAGAGACCCAGTACTTC.